The 14 T cell receptor beta chains presented below share a single source sample, sequenced in a study of cytomegalovirus exposure and HLA in healthy donors. Researchers ran the PCR with 60 Vbeta and 13 Jbeta primers. Sequencing was performed with immunoSEQ multiplex PCR; in TCRdb, only in-frame clones are kept and a portion is missing. The repertoire includes 200,000 to 250,000 clones, 85% to 90% of them detected once, and around 1% sits in the top ten. Sequencing was carried out using PBMCs. These receptors were collected from a woman in her late teens or twenties in good health and CMV-seronegative.

V and J are TRBV2 and TRBJ2-7, with 12 nucleotides matching TRBD1. Germline V gene lookup returns CDR1 SNHLY and CDR2 FYNNEI. Germline trimming cut 8 bases from V and 3 bases from J; bases unmatched to any gene: 11. This CDR3 region has 16 residues. The CDR3: CASGRDRGPGGYEQYF. CDR3 bases: TGTGCCAGCGGGCGGGACAGGGGGCCGGGCGGCTACGAGCAGTACTTC.

Worth noting for this clone: The junction and the germline gene differ at one end; a read error may be behind it. The chain is built from TRBV5-5 and TRBJ1-6; D might be TRBD1 (5 bases). This CDR3 comprises 15 residues. Germline V gene lookup returns CDR1 SGHKS and CDR2 YYEKEE (reference sequence). Here the CDR3 reads CASSLLGGYTSPLHF. The DNA of the CDR3 is TGTGCCAGCAGCCTCCTGGGGGGGTATACTTCACCCCTCCACTTT.

This chain links TRBV21-1 with TRBJ2-2; no DNA check was done on the table's D call, TRBD2. TRBV21-1 constitutes a pseudogene. This CDR3 spans 16 amino acids. Here the CDR3 DNA reads TGTGCCAGCAGCAAGGGACTAGCGGCGAACACCGGGGAGCTGTTTTTT. The encoded protein is CASSKGLAANTGELFF.

V and J are TRBV28 and TRBJ2-3; 8 nucleotides agree with TRBD2. With V trimmed by 8 bases and J by 0 bases, 4 bases remained unmatched. There are 14 residues in the CDR3. CDR1 is MDHEN and CDR2 is SYDVKM in the germline V gene. CDR3 residues: CASRVAGSTDTQYF. In nucleotides, the CDR3 is TGTGCCAGCCGAGTAGCGGGAAGCACAGATACGCAGTATTTT.

This clone has only one observation. The chain couples TRBV4-1 to TRBJ2-7, with 8 positions matching TRBD2. Germline V gives CDR1 MGHRA, CDR2 YSYEKL. This CDR3 is 15 amino acids long. The ends lost 1 base at V and 2 bases at J; junction bases unmatched: 4. In DNA, the CDR3 is TGCGCCAGCAGCCAAGCTAGCGGGTTAGCCTACGAGCAGTACTTC. This gives the protein CASSQASGLAYEQYF.

The rearrangement links TRBV7-2 to TRBJ1-2; 12 bases align to TRBD1. Germline V lookup: CDR1 SGHTA, CDR2 FQGNSA. V dropped 5 bases and J dropped 8; count of bases not matched to a gene: 6. The CDR3 covers 14 residues. CDR3 region: CASSAGTGGWGYTF. The CDR3 DNA is TGTGCCAGCAGCGCCGGGACAGGGGGCTGGGGCTACACCTTC. Complete variable domain (other parts from reference TRBV7-2 and TRBJ1-2): GAGVSQSPSNKVTEKGKDVELRCDPISGHTALYWYRQSLGQGLEFLIYFQGNSAPDKSGLPSDRFSAERTGGSVSTLTIQRTQQEDSAVYLCASSAGTGGWGYTFGSGTRLTVV.

The V call is TRBV4-2, the J call TRBJ2-3, with a tentative D call TRBD2 (6 bases). Germline CDR1 reads LGHNA; CDR2 reads YNFKEQ. This CDR3 region has 15 residues. V lost 4 bases and J 5 bases, leaving 16 bases between the germline ends. CDR3 amino acids: CASSPMGLLGDTQYF. The CDR3 nucleotides are TGTGCCAGCAGCCCAATGGGACTGTTGGGAGATACGCAGTATTTT.

The genes are TRBV9 and TRBJ2-1; 7 positions agree with TRBD2. The CDR3 has 17 residues. Losses at the gene ends were 3 bases for V and 2 bases for J; bases not matched to a gene: 11. Germline CDR1 reads SGDLS; CDR2 reads YYNGEE. CDR3 in DNA: TGTGCCAGCAGCGAGGGTCGAAGGACTAGAACCTACAATGAGCAGTTCTTC. It translates to CASSEGRRTRTYNEQFF.

The CDR3 nucleotides read TGTGCCAGCAGTGAACTAACAGGGGGAACTGAAGCTTTCTTT. Amino acids: CASSELTGGTEAFF. The chain couples TRBV2 to TRBJ1-1, with 8 bases aligning to TRBD1. The CDR3 is 14 residues long. Trimming removed 2 bases from V and 5 bases from J; junction bases left unmatched: 4. Germline V lookup: CDR1 SNHLY, CDR2 FYNNEI.

This clone was detected a few times. The sample holds other DNA sequences that translate to the same CDR3. The chain couples TRBV9 to TRBJ2-7, with D unresolved. This CDR3 is 14 amino acids long. Trimming pared 0 bases from V and 0 bases from J, leaving 7 bases between. Germline values: CDR1 SGDLS, CDR2 YYNGEE. CDR3 nucleotides: TGTGCCAGCAGCGTAGTCCCGAGCTCCTACGAGCAGTACTTC. Its translation: CASSVVPSSYEQYF.

The chain combines TRBV5-1 with TRBJ2-5; a weak D match, TRBD2 (5 bases). Per germline, CDR1 SGHRS and CDR2 YFSETQ. This CDR3 is built from 15 residues. V was shortened by 1 base and J by 1 base, with 11 bases between the two germline ends. The CDR3 region is CASSLMSGLQETQYF. The CDR3 DNA sequence: TGCGCCAGCAGCTTGATGTCAGGACTCCAAGAGACCCAGTACTTC.

The rearrangement joins TRBV30 to TRBJ2-3; the D is unclear. The CDR3 contains 13 residues. Trimming cost V 0 bases and J 4 bases, with 8 bases left between them. Germline V gene data show CDR1 as GTSNPN and CDR2 as SVGIG (reference sequence). The DNA for the CDR3 is TGTGCCTGGAGTGTCAGTACCCCAGATACGCAGTATTTT. This gives the protein CAWSVSTPDTQYF.

The CDR3 region has the DNA TGTGCCAGCAGTTACTGGGCAGAACCCTACGAGCAGTACTTC. It codes for CASSYWAEPYEQYF. The chain carries TRBV6-5 and TRBJ2-7, with D unclear. The germline gives CDR1 MNHEY, CDR2 SVGAGI. The CDR3 has 14 amino acids. Trimming left V 1 base short and J 2 bases short, with 9 bases between.

This clone came up a few times. This chain joins TRBV14 and TRBJ1-1; 9 nucleotides align to TRBD1. After removal of 2 bases from V and 3 bases from J, the junction contained 4 bases not matched to a gene. The CDR3 length is 15 residues. CDR1 is SGHDN and CDR2 is FVKESK in the germline V gene. The CDR3 reads CASSQRRDRDTEAFF. CDR3 DNA: TGTGCCAGCAGCCAAAGACGGGACAGGGACACTGAAGCTTTCTTT.